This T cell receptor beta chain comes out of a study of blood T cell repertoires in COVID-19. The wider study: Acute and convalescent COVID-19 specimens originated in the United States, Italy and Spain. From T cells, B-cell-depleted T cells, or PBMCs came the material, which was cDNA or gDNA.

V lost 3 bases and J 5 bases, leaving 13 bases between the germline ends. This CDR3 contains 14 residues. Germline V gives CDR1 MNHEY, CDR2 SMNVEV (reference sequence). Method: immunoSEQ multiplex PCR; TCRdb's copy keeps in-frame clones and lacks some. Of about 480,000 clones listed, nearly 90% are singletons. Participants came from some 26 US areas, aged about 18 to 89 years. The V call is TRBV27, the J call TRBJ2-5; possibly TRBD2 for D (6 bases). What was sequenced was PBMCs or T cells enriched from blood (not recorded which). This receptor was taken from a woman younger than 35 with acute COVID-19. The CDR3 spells CASSLVWGRETQYF. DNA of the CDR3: TGTGCCAGCAGTTTGGTTTGGGGGAGGGAGACCCAGTACTTC.